Below are 9 T cell receptor beta chains sequenced from a single sample in a study of regulatory T cells in long-lasting Graves disease. With iRepertoire HTBI primers and Arm-PCR of CDR3 regions, TCR beta libraries were built. One entry per CDR3 protein, called by TCRdb with MiXCR from the multiplex PCR reads. The sample consists of approximately 400,000 distinct CDR3 sequences, approximately 15% of them appearing once. Time point in this sample: newly diagnosed GD, antithyroid drugs for less than 3 months. The TCR library was made from RNA extracted from PBMCs. These data were likewise used in another study, on T cells in Graves' hyperthyroidism and ophthalmopathy.

The specimen comprised peripheral blood mononuclear cells (PBMCs), sampled at new diagnosis, from a patient treated with antithyroid drugs. These receptors all stem from a woman aged 30 to 39 with Graves disease.

The table lists this clonotype with a few counts. This chain uses TRBV24-1 with TRBJ2-1, with D maybe TRBD2 (6 bases). CDR3 size: 17 residues. V was trimmed by 4 bases and J by 6 bases, leaving 21 bases between them. Germline loops: CDR1 KGHDR, CDR2 SFDVKD. The CDR3 coding sequence is TGTGCCACCAGTGACCCCTGGGCGGGATCAAGGACCAATGAGCAGTTCTTC. Amino acid sequence: CATSDPWAGSRTNEQFF.

Many counts were recorded for this clonotype. The chain employs TRBV24-1 and TRBJ2-3; D call uncertain. The V gene's germline CDR1 is KGHDR and CDR2 SFDVKD. The CDR3 extends over 17 amino acids. The V and J ends lost 4 bases and 0 bases respectively, with 16 bases between them. The CDR3 DNA follows: TGTGCCACCAGTGACTATCCCTTGACCCAAAGCACAGATACGCAGTATTTT. Translated, it gives CATSDYPLTQSTDTQYF.

This clonotype was seen at least ten times. This chain connects TRBV2 to TRBJ1-1; perhaps TRBD1 as D (6 bases). The CDR3 extends over 12 amino acids. The germline gives CDR1 SNHLY, CDR2 FYNNEI. V lost 8 bases, J lost 4 bases, and 11 bases lay in between. CDR3 in amino acids: CASGWTATEAFF. The CDR3 region has the DNA TGTGCCAGCGGGTGGACAGCCACTGAAGCTTTCTTT.

Note on this clonotype: The junction does not match germline at one end; this may be a read error. V is TRBV29-1 and J is TRBJ1-1; maybe TRBD1 (6 bases). Germline CDR1 is SQVTM and CDR2 is ANQGSEA. The CDR3 runs 13 residues. In DNA form, the CDR3 reads TGCGGCGTTGGATCACAGGGTGGCACTGAAGCTTTCTTT. This codes for CGVGSQGGTEAFF.

In this sample, this clonotype turned up many times. The rearrangement links TRBV3-1 to TRBJ2-1; no firm D call. The CDR3 spans 15 residues. V lost 0 bases, J lost 4 bases, and 10 bases lay in between. Germline assignment: CDR1 LGHDT and CDR2 YNNKEL (reference sequence). CDR3 amino acids: CASSQDSLVYNEQFF. Written as DNA, the CDR3 is TGTGCCAGCAGCCAAGATTCCTTAGTATACAATGAGCAGTTCTTC.

This clonotype has just a few counts. The chain couples TRBV12-3 or TRBV12-4 to TRBJ2-5, with TRBD2 identical over 10 bases. Trimming at V came to 6 bases and at J to 5 bases, leaving 15 bases not matched to a gene. CDR3 length: 17 residues. The CDR3 spells CASSKTSGAGGKETQYF. CDR3 sequence (DNA): TGTGCCAGCAGCAAAACTAGCGGGGCTGGCGGGAAGGAGACCCAGTACTTC.

The gene calls are TRBV12-3 or TRBV12-4 and TRBJ1-1; tentative D call: TRBD1 (6 bases). V lost 2 bases and J lost 8, with 9 bases in between. The CDR3 loop spans 12 amino acids. The CDR3 nucleotides are TGTGCCAGCAGTTTATGGGGGGCGGAAGCTTTCTTT. Encoded protein: CASSLWGAEAFF.

The V gene is TRBV20-1, the J gene TRBJ2-7; unclear D gene. The V end lost 1 base, the J end lost 0 bases, and 7 bases lay between the germline ends. The germline V gene encodes CDR1 DFQATT and CDR2 SNEGSKA (reference sequence). This CDR3 is built from 13 residues. CDR3: CSARVAHSYEQYF. The CDR3 nucleotides read TGCAGTGCTAGAGTGGCTCACTCCTACGAGCAGTACTTC.

This clonotype was counted many times. This chain joins TRBV6-2 or TRBV6-3 and TRBJ2-1; 8 bases are a match to TRBD2. The CDR3 runs 15 residues. Germline V gene lookup returns CDR1 MNHEY and CDR2 SVGEGT. Trimming removed 4 bases from V and 4 bases from J; junction bases left unmatched: 6. CDR3 loop: CASSSPLAGYNEQFF. Here the CDR3 DNA reads TGTGCCAGCAGTTCTCCGCTAGCGGGTTACAATGAGCAGTTCTTC.